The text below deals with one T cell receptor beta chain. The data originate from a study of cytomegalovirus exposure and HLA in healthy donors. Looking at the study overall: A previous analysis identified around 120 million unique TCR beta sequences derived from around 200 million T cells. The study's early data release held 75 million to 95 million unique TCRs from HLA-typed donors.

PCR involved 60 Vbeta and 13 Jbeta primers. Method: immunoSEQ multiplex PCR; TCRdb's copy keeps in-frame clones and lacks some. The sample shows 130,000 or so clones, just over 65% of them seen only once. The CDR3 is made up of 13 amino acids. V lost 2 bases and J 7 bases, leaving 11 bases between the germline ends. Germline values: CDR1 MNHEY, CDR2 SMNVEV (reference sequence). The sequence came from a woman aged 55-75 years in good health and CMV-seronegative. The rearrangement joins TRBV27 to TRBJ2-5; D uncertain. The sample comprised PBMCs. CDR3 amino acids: CASSLNAFRTQYF. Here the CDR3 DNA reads TGTGCCAGCAGTTTAAACGCGTTTCGGACCCAGTACTTC.